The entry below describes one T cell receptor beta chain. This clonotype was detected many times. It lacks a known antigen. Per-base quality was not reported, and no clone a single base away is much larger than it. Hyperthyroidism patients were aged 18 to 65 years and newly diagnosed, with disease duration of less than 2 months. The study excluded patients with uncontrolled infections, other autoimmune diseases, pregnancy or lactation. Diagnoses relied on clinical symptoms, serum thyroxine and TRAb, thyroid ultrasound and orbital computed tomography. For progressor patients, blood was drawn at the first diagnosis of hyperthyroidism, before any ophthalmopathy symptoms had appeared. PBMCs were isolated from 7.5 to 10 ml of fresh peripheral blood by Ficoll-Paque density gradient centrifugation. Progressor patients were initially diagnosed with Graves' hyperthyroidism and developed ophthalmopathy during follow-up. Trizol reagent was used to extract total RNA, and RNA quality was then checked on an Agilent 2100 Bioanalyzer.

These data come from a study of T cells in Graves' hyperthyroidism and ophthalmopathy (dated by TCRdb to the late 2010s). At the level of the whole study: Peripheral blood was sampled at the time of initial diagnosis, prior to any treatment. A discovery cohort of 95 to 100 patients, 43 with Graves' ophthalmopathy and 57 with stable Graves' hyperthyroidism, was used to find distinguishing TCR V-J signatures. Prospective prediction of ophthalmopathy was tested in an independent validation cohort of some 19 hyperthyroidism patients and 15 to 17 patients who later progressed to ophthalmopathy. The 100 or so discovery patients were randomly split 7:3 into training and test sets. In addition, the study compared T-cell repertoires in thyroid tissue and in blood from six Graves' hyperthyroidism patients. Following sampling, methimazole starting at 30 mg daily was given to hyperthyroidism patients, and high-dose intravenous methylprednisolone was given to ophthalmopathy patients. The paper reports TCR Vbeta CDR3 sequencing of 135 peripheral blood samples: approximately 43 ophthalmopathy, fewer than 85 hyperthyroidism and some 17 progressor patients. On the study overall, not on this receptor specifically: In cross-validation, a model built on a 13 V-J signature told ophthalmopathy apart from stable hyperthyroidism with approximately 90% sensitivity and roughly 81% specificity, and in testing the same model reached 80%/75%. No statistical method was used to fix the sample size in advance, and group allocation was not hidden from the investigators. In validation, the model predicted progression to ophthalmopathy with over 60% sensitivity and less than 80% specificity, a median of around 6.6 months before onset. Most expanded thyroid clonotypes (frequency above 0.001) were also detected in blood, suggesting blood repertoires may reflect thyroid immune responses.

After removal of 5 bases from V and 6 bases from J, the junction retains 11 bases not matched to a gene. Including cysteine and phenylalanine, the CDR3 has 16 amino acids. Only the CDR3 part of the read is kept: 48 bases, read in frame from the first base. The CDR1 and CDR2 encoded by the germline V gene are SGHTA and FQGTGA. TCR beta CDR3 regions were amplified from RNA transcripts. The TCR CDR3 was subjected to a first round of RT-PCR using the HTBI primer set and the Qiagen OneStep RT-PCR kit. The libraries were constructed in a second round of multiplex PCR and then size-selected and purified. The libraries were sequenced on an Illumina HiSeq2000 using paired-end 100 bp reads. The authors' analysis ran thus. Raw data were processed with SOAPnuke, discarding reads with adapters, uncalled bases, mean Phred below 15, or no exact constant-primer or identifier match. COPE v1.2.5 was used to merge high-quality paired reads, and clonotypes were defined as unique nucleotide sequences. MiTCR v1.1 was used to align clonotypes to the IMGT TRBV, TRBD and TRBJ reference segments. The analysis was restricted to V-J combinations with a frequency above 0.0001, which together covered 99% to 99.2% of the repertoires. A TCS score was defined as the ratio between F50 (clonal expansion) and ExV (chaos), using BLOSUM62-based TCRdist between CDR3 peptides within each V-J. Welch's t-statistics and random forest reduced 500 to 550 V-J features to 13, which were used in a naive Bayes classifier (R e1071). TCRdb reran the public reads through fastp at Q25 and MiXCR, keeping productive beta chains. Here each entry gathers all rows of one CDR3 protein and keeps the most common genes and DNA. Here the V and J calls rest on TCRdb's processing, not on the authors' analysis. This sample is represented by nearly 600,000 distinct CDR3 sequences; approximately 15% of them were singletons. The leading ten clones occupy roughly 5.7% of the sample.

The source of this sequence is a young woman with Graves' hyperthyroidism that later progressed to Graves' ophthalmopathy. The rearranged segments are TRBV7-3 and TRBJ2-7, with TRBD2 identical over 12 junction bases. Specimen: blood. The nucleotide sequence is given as TGTGCCAGCAGCCTCCAACCGGGACTAGCGGGTAGCGAGCAGTACTTC. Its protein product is CASSLQPGLAGSEQYF.